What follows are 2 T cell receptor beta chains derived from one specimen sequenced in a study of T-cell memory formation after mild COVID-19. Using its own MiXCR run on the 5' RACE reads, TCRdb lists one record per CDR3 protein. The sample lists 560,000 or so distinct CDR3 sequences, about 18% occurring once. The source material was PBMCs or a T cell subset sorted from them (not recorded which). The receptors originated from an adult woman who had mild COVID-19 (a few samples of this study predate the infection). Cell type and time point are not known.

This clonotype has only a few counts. The CDR3 DNA reads TGTGCCAGCAGCTTAGGGATCGGGAACACGATCTCCTACAATGAGCAGTTCTTC. Protein sequence: CASSLGIGNTISYNEQFF. This chain links TRBV7-9 with TRBJ2-1; D is possibly TRBD2 (5 bases). This CDR3 comprises 18 residues. V gave up 1 base and J gave up 0 bases, with 16 bases separating them. CDR1 and CDR2 from the germline V gene are SEHNR and FQNEAQ (reference sequence).

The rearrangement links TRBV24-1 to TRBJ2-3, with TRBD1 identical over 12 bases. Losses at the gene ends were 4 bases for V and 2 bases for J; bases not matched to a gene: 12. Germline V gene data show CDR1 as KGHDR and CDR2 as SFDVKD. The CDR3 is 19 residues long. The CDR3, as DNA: TGTGCCACCAGTGACCCGGGACAGGGGGCCACAGTCAACACAGATACGCAGTATTTT. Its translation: CATSDPGQGATVNTDTQYF.